The T cell receptor (beta chain) under discussion was sequenced for a study of regulatory T cells in long-lasting Graves disease (dated by TCRdb to the early 2020s). Study-level background: In the newly diagnosed Graves' disease group, patients had been taking antithyroid drugs for less than 3 months. The study took place in China and was registered as a clinical trial. A total of around 35 samples underwent TCR sequencing, from about 13 patients with persistent Graves' disease and 20 or so patients with newly diagnosed Graves' disease. Patients with persistent Graves' disease were compared with patients with newly diagnosed Graves' disease using TCR sequencing and RNA sequencing of peripheral blood. Findings and caveats that apply to the study as a whole: Preferential use of TRBV28, TRBJ1-2 and TRBJ2-5 was observed in persistent disease, whereas TRBV20-1 and TRBJ2-1 were favored in newly diagnosed disease. Compared with newly diagnosed patients, persistent Graves' disease patients had lower TCR Shannon entropy and fewer highly expanded clones, which suggests clonal expansion. Sequencing and analysis were restricted to the TCR beta chain. The authors noted that the small sample size was a limitation that may lower accuracy. Patients with persistent disease shared more public clonotypes (around 3,000) than newly diagnosed patients did (approximately 1,000). The study examined only peripheral blood because the primary lesion, thyroid tissue, could not be accessed.

What the time point label conveys for this sample: newly diagnosed GD, antithyroid drugs for less than 3 months. For both TCR sequencing and RNA sequencing, RNA was extracted from PBMCs using TRIzol. The diagnosis of Graves' disease was made according to American Thyroid Association guidelines. Patients for the study were recruited at an endocrinology department in Xi'an, China. From each patient, around 9 milliliters of peripheral blood was collected into an EDTA anticoagulant tube. Ficoll Paque Plus density gradient separation was used to isolate PBMCs, and no further T cell sorting was done. An Agilent 2100 Bioanalyzer and agarose gel were used to check RNA quality, while a NanoDrop 2000 measured RNA concentration. A note on this clonotype: No antigen is known for it. One end of the junction varies from germline; a read error may be responsible.

Measured from the cysteine to the phenylalanine, the CDR3 is 15 residues long. Just the 45-base CDR3 DNA is kept, in frame starting at base 1. The germline V gene (reference sequence) specifies SEHNR as CDR1 and FQNEAQ as CDR2. The library relied on multiplex PCR. For sequencing, an Illumina HiSeq 4000 was employed. TCR beta libraries were built with iRepertoire HTBI primers and Arm-PCR amplification of CDR3 regions. Before sequencing, the PCR products went through gel purification. The authors' pipeline ran thus. Gene usage analysis of CDR3 amino acid clonotypes used the approximately 56 TRBV and more than 13 TRBJ segments found across samples. COPE and FqMerger were used to merge filtered high-quality paired reads into contigs. BLAST was used to align contigs to the IMGT TRBV, TRBD and TRBJ reference genes, and CDR3 was defined following IMGT. Any clonotype with a frequency above 0.1% was counted as a highly expanded clone. Repertoire diversity was measured by Shannon entropy, and V-J evenness by the Gini coefficient. Clonotypes shared by more than one individual were considered public. TCRdb passed the public sequencing reads through fastp at Q25 and MiXCR, retaining productive beta sequences. Records with the same CDR3 protein are collapsed into one entry carrying the most frequent genes and DNA. The V and J calls reflect TCRdb's pipeline rather than the authors' work. The sample table shows some 490,000 distinct CDR3 sequences, and 12% are seen once. 8.9% of the sample rests with the top ten.

The same sample was also studied in work on T cells in Graves' hyperthyroidism and ophthalmopathy. As the second study states: Stable Graves' hyperthyroidism was defined as no progression to ophthalmopathy during 18 months of follow-up. Hyperthyroidism patients were aged 18 to 65 years and newly diagnosed, with disease duration of less than 2 months. Any patient with an uncontrolled infection, another autoimmune disease, pregnancy or lactation was excluded. Diagnoses relied on clinical symptoms, serum thyroxine and TRAb, thyroid ultrasound and orbital computed tomography. For the first round of RT-PCR on the TCR CDR3, the HTBI primer set was used together with the Qiagen OneStep RT-PCR kit. Most expanded thyroid clonotypes (frequency above 0.001) were also detected in blood, suggesting blood repertoires may reflect thyroid immune responses. A 13 V-J signature model separated ophthalmopathy from stable hyperthyroidism, with roughly 88% sensitivity and roughly 84% specificity in cross-validation and 80%/75% in testing. In validation, the model predicted progression to ophthalmopathy with 55% to 71% sensitivity and roughly 72% specificity, a median of 6.5 months before onset. To identify TCR V-J signatures that set the groups apart, the researchers used a discovery cohort of 100 or so patients, made up of roughly 40 with Graves' ophthalmopathy and about 55 with stable Graves' hyperthyroidism. Whether ophthalmopathy could be predicted prospectively was tested in an independent validation cohort made up of under 20 hyperthyroidism patients plus 17 patients who later progressed to ophthalmopathy. For training and testing, the 100 patients in the discovery cohort were randomly divided in a 7:3 ratio. In addition, the study compared T-cell repertoires in thyroid tissue and in blood from roughly six Graves' hyperthyroidism patients. After blood sampling, hyperthyroidism patients were treated with methimazole at a starting dose of 30 mg daily, and ophthalmopathy patients were treated with high-dose intravenous methylprednisolone. A second multiplex PCR round built the libraries, followed by size selection and purification. Sequencing of the libraries was done on an Illumina HiSeq2000 using paired-end 100 bp reads. Raw data were processed with SOAPnuke, discarding reads with adapters, uncalled bases, mean Phred below 15, or no exact constant-primer or identifier match. High-quality paired reads were merged using COPE v1.2.5, and each unique nucleotide sequence was defined as a clonotype. Clonotypes were aligned to IMGT TRBV, TRBD and TRBJ reference segments using MiTCR v1.1. Only V-J combinations with frequency above 0.0001, covering roughly 99% of repertoires, were analysed. A TCS score was defined as the ratio of F50 (clonal expansion) to E x V (chaos), with BLOSUM62-based TCRdist applied between CDR3 peptides within each V-J. Welch's t-statistics and random forest reduced fewer than 550 V-J features to 10 to 15, which were used in a naive Bayes classifier (R e1071). No statistical method was used to fix the sample size in advance, and group allocation was not hidden from the investigators. The paper reports TCR Vbeta CDR3 sequencing of roughly 140 peripheral blood samples: over 40 ophthalmopathy, about 75 hyperthyroidism and around 17 progressor patients.

The rearrangement joined TRBV7-9 to TRBJ1-2, with the D gene not clear enough to name. Source: peripheral blood mononuclear cells (PBMCs), taken at new diagnosis, from a patient treated with antithyroid drugs. This clonotype was obtained from a woman under 40 with Graves disease. Donor details come from another sample of the same person, matched by shared clones. The CDR3 region has the sequence CAGSSPPPVDYGYTF. The sequenced DNA is TGTGCCGGCAGCTCGCCCCCCCCGGTAGACTATGGCTACACCTTC.